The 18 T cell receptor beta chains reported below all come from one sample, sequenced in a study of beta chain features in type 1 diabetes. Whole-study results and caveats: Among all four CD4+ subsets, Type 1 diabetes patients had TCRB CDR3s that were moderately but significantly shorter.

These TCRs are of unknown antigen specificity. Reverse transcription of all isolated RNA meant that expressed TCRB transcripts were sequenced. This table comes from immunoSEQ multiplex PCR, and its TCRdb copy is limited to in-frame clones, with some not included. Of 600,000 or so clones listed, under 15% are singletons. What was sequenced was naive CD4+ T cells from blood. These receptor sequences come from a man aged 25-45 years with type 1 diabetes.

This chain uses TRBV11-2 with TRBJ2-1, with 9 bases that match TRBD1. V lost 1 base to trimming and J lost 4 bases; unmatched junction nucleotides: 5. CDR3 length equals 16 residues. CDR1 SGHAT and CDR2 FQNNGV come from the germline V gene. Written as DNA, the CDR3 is TGTGCCAGCAGCTTAGGGGGACAGGGAGCTTACAATGAGCAGTTCTTC. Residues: CASSLGGQGAYNEQFF.

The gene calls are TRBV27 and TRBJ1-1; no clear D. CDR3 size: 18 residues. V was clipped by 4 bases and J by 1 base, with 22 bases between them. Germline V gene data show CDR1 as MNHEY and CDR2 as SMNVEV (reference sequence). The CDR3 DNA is TGTGCCAGCAGTTCTATACCCCCCGGGGTAGACGGGAACACTGAAGCTTTCTTT. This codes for CASSSIPPGVDGNTEAFF.

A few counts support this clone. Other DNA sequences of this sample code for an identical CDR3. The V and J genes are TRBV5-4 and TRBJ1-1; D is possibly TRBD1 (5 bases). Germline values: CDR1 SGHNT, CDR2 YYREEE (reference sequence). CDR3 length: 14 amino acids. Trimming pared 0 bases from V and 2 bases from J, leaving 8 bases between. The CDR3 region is CASSLGGANTEAFF. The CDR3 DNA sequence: TGTGCCAGCAGCTTGGGTGGGGCAAACACTGAAGCTTTCTTT. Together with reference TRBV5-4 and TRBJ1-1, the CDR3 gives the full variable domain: ETGVTQSPTHLIKTRGQQVTLRCSSQSGHNTVSWYQQALGQGPQFIFQYYREEENGRGNFPPRFSGLQFPNYSSELNVNALELDDSALYLCASSLGGANTEAFFGQGTRLTVV.

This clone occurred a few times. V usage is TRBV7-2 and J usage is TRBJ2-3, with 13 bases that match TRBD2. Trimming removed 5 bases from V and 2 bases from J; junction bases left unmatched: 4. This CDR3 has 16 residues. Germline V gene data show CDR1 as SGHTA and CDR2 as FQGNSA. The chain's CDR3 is CASSRGLAGDTDTQYF. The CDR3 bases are TGTGCCAGCAGCAGAGGACTAGCGGGGGACACAGATACGCAGTATTTT.

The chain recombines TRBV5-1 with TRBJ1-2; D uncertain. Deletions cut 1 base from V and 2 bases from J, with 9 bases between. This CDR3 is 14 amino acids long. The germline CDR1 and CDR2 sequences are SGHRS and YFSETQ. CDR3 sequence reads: CASSLSGGNYGYTF. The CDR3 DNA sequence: TGCGCCAGCAGCTTGAGCGGAGGGAACTATGGCTACACCTTC.

CDR3 DNA: TGTGCCAGCAGCCAAGATCGGATACCCAACACCGGGGAGCTGTTTTTT. Protein sequence: CASSQDRIPNTGELFF. V gene TRBV14 combines with J gene TRBJ2-2; D not resolved. V lost 0 bases and J 2 bases, leaving 10 bases between the germline ends. Germline values: CDR1 SGHDN, CDR2 FVKESK. The CDR3 consists of 16 residues.

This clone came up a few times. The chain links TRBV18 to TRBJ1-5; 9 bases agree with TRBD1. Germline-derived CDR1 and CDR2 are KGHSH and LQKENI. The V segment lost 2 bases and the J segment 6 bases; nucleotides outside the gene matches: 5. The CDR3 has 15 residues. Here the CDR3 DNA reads TGTGCCAGCTCACCAGAGGGACAGGGTGGTCAGCCCCAGCATTTT. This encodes CASSPEGQGGQPQHF. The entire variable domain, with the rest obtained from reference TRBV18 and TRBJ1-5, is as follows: NAGVMQNPRHLVRRRGQEARLRCSPMKGHSHVYWYRQLPEEGLKFMVYLQKENIIDESGMPKERFSAEFPKEGPSILRIQQVVRGDSAAYFCASSPEGQGGQPQHFGDGTRLSIL.

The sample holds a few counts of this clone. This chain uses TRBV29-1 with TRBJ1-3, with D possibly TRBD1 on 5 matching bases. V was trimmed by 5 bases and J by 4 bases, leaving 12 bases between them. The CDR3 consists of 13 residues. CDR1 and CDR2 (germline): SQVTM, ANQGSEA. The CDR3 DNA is TGCAGCGTTCGGGGCAGGAGCGGAAACACCATATATTTT. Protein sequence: CSVRGRSGNTIYF.

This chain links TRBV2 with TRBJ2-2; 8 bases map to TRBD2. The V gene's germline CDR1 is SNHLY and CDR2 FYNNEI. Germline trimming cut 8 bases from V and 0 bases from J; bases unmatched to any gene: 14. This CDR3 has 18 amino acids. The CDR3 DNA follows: TGTGCCAGCCTAGGGTCCGGGACTAGTATAGCGAACACCGGGGAGCTGTTTTTT. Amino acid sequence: CASLGSGTSIANTGELFF.

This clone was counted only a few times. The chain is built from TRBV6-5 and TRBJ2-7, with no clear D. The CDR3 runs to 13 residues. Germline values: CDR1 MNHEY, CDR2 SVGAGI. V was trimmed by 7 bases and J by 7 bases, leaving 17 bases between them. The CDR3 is CASTGRSLGEQYF. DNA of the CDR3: TGTGCCAGCACCGGACGCTCCCTGGGAGAGCAGTACTTC.

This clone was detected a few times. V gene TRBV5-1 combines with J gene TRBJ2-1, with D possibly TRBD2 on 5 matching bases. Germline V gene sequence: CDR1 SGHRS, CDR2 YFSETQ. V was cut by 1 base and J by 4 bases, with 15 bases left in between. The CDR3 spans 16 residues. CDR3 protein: CASSLMGSSGYNEQFF. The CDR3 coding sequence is TGCGCCAGCAGCTTGATGGGGAGTTCGGGGTACAATGAGCAGTTCTTC.

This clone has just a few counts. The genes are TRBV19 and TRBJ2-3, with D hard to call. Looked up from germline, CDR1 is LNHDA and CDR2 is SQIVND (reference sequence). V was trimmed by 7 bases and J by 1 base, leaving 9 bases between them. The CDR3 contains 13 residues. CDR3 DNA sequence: TGTGCCAGTATGGCCAGTCGCACAGATACGCAGTATTTT. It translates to CASMASRTDTQYF.

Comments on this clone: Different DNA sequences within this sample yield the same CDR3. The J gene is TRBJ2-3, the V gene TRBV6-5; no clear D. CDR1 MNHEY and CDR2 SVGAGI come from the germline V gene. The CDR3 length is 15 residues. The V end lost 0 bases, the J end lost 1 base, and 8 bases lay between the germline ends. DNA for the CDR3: TGTGCCAGCAGTTACTCTGGGCAAGGCACAGATACGCAGTATTTT. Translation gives CASSYSGQGTDTQYF.

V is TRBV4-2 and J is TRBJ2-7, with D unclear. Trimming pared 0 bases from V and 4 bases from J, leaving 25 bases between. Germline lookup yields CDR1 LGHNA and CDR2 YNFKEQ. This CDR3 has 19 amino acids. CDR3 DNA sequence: TGTGCCAGCAGCCAAGATGGAACACTGACCGAGTATATGAAATACGAGCAGTACTTC. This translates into CASSQDGTLTEYMKYEQYF.

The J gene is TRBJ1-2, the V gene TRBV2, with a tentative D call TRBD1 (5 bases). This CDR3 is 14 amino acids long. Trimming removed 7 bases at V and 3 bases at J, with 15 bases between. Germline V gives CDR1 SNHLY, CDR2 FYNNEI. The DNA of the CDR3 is TGTGCCAGCACCCGAGCCAGGGCTGACTATGGCTACACCTTC. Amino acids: CASTRARADYGYTF.

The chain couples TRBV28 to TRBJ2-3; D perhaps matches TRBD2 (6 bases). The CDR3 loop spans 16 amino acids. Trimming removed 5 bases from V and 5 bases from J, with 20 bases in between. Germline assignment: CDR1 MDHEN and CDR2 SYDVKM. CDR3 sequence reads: CASSAPGLSGKDTQYF. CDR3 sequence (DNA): TGTGCCAGCAGTGCCCCGGGACTTTCGGGGAAAGATACGCAGTATTTT.

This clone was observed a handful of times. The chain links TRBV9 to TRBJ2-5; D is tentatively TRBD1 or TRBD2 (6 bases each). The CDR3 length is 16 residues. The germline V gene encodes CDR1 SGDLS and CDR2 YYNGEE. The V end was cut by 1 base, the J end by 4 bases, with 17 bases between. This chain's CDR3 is CASSVSGSQGGETQYF. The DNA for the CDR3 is TGTGCCAGCAGCGTATCAGGGTCACAGGGAGGAGAGACCCAGTACTTC.

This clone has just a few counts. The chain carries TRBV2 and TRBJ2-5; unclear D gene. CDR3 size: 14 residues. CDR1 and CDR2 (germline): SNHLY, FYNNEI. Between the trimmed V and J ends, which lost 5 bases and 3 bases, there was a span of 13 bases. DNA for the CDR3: TGTGCCAGCAGTCTGCAAACCTCCGAAGAGACCCAGTACTTC. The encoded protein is CASSLQTSEETQYF.